The 20 T cell receptor beta chains reported below all come from one sample, sequenced in a study of blood T cell repertoires in COVID-19. The data were produced by immunoSEQ multiplex PCR, yet TCRdb's version contains in-frame clones alone and is incomplete. The table lists 90,000 to 150,000 clones, 85% to 90% of them singletons. The sample taken for sequencing was peripheral blood. These receptors were obtained from a man older than 75 with acute or convalescent COVID-19.

About this clone itself: A junction boundary mismatches the germline segment, possibly from a read error. V usage is TRBV4-1 and J usage is TRBJ1-5, with 11 nucleotides matching TRBD1. Germline CDR1 MGHRA, CDR2 YSYEKL. The CDR3 sequence is 15 residues long. CDR3 bases: TGCGCCGGCAGCCCCGGACAGGGGGCGACGCAGCCCCAGCATTTT. Its protein is CAGSPGQGATQPQHF.

The gene calls are TRBV7-3 and TRBJ2-3, with D maybe TRBD2 (6 bases). The germline V gene has CDR1 SGHTA and CDR2 FQGTGA. The CDR3 has 14 amino acids. Trimming removed 0 bases at V and 3 bases at J, with 7 bases between. The CDR3 sequence: CASSLTGGTDTQYF. CDR3 DNA: TGTGCCAGCAGCTTAACCGGGGGTACAGATACGCAGTATTTT.

CDR3 amino acids: CASGGTGTYEQYF. The CDR3 DNA follows: TGTGCCAGCGGAGGGACAGGAACCTACGAGCAGTACTTC. The V gene is TRBV2, the J gene TRBJ2-7; 8 nucleotides align to TRBD1. This CDR3 is 13 amino acids long. The V gene end was trimmed by 8 bases and the J gene end by 2 bases; junction bases not matched to a gene: 5. Germline loops: CDR1 SNHLY, CDR2 FYNNEI.

The CDR3 nucleotides read TGTGCCAGTAGTATTAGGACTAGCAGAGGCTACGAGCAGTACTTC. Translating it yields CASSIRTSRGYEQYF. The chain is built from TRBV19 and TRBJ2-7; the match to TRBD2 covers 8 bases. Germline assignment: CDR1 LNHDA and CDR2 SQIVND (reference sequence). Trimming cost V 3 bases and J 3 bases; bases outside gene matches: 7. The CDR3 sequence is 15 residues long.

The chain combines TRBV27 with TRBJ2-7; no firm D call. Germline V lookup: CDR1 MNHEY, CDR2 SMNVEV (reference sequence). The CDR3 covers 14 residues. The V and J ends lost 0 bases and 3 bases respectively, with 9 bases between them. This chain's CDR3 is CASSLSLPDYEQYF. CDR3 in DNA: TGTGCCAGCAGTTTATCGTTGCCAGACTACGAGCAGTACTTC.

V is TRBV28 and J is TRBJ2-1; 9 bases align to TRBD1. In germline, CDR1 is MDHEN, CDR2 SYDVKM. Trimming removed 5 bases from V and 4 bases from J; junction bases left unmatched: 9. The CDR3 is 16 amino acids. CDR3 coding DNA: TGTGCCAGCAGTCCCACCGGGACAGGGCAATACAATGAGCAGTTCTTC. Protein: CASSPTGTGQYNEQFF.

A few counts support this clone. V usage is TRBV6-4 and J usage is TRBJ2-2, with 7 bases aligning to TRBD2. After removal of 5 bases from V and 1 base from J, the junction contained 4 bases not matched to a gene. Germline CDR1 is MRHNA and CDR2 is SNTAGT. The CDR3 sequence is 15 residues long. The CDR3 DNA follows: TGTGCCAGCAGTCTCACTAGCGAGAACACCGGGGAGCTGTTTTTT. This translates into CASSLTSENTGELFF.

On this clone: Germline is not matched at one junction end, which may reflect a read error. The gene calls are TRBV4-3 and TRBJ2-7, with D possibly being TRBD1 (6 bases). The CDR3 sequence is 13 residues long. The germline V gene encodes CDR1 LGHNA and CDR2 YSLEER. CDR3: CASSQDRWTEECF. The CDR3 DNA follows: TGCGCCAGCAGCCAAGATCGGTGGACAGAGGAGTGCTTC.

The rearrangement uses TRBV28 and TRBJ2-1; TRBD2 agrees at 9 bases. CDR3 length: 17 residues. Germline CDR1 MDHEN, CDR2 SYDVKM. With 3 bases clipped from V and 8 bases from J, the junction kept 14 bases outside the gene matches. The DNA for the CDR3 is TGTGCCAGCAGTTTTTTTTATGGTGGGACTAGCACGTATGAGCAGTTCTTC. The encoded protein is CASSFFYGGTSTYEQFF.

V is TRBV6-5 and J is TRBJ1-1; 8 bases align to TRBD1. This CDR3 comprises 13 residues. CDR1 and CDR2 (germline): MNHEY, SVGAGI. The J segment lost 6 bases and the V segment lost 5 bases, leaving 5 bases of the junction unmatched. CDR3 coding DNA: TGTGCCAGCAGTACCACAGGGGGGGCTGAAGCTTTCTTT. Protein sequence: CASSTTGGAEAFF.

This clone was picked up a small number of times. The chain links TRBV19 to TRBJ1-5, with a tentative D call TRBD1 (6 bases). Germline V CDR1 and CDR2: LNHDA, SQIVND (reference sequence). Trimming stripped 3 bases from V and 2 bases from J, with 14 bases between. The length of the CDR3 is 16 residues. CDR3: CASSMPRGYGNQPQHF. The DNA for the CDR3 is TGTGCCAGTAGTATGCCCAGGGGATATGGCAATCAGCCCCAGCATTTT.

The CDR3 DNA reads TGTGCCAGCAGGTCTGCGGGGAGGGAACGAGAAAAACTGTTTTTT. It yields the protein CASRSAGREREKLFF. The gene calls are TRBV27 and TRBJ1-4, with D uncertain. V gave up 6 bases and J gave up 8 bases, with 19 bases separating them. This CDR3 spans 15 amino acids. Germline CDR1 reads MNHEY; CDR2 reads SMNVEV (reference sequence).

J is TRBJ2-2 and V is TRBV18, with TRBD2 as a possible D gene (5 bases). CDR1 is KGHSH, CDR2 LQKENI, per germline. Trimming shortened V by 4 bases and J by 4 bases, and 7 bases separated the two germline ends. CDR3 length: 13 residues. The CDR3, as DNA: TGTGCCAGCTCACGGGAGACCACCGGGGAGCTGTTTTTT. It translates to CASSRETTGELFF.

This clone was observed once. The J gene is TRBJ2-5, the V gene TRBV6-2 or TRBV6-3; maybe TRBD1 (6 bases). CDR1 and CDR2 from the germline V gene are MNHEY and SVGEGT. V gave up 3 bases and J gave up 3 bases, with 11 bases separating them. The CDR3 contains 14 residues. The CDR3 sequence: CASSYYRAEETQYF. The CDR3 region has the DNA TGTGCCAGCAGTTATTACAGGGCTGAAGAGACCCAGTACTTC.

This rearrangement joins TRBV6-6 to TRBJ2-1; TRBD2 might be the D (5 bases). V lost 6 bases and J lost 9, with 6 bases in between. CDR1 and CDR2 from the germline V gene are MNHNY and SVGAGI (reference sequence). The CDR3 is 10 amino acids. The CDR3 sequence is CASSAGEQFF. Written as DNA, the CDR3 is TGTGCCAGCAGCGCGGGTGAGCAGTTCTTC.

This chain joins TRBV27 and TRBJ2-7, with D possibly being TRBD2 (5 bases). CDR3 size: 13 residues. Trimming removed 2 bases from V and 4 bases from J, with 9 bases in between. Per germline, CDR1 MNHEY and CDR2 SMNVEV (reference sequence). CDR3 DNA sequence: TGTGCCAGCAGTTTAAGTCGGGGATACGAGCAGTACTTC. Translation: CASSLSRGYEQYF.

The DNA for the CDR3 is TGTGCCAGCAGCCAAGCGCGCGGCGGTGAGCAGTTCTTC. Translation gives CASSQARGGEQFF. The chain employs TRBV3-1 (or the pseudogene TRBV3-2) and TRBJ2-1; D unclear. CDR1 and CDR2 (germline): LGHDT, YNNKEL (reference sequence). The CDR3 has 13 residues. V lost 1 base, J lost 9 bases, and 10 bases lay in between.

About this clone: Other nucleotide sequences in the sample specify the same CDR3. This chain joins TRBV14 and TRBJ1-1; D uncertain. This CDR3 contains 13 residues. Germline V CDR1 and CDR2: SGHDN, FVKESK. With 0 bases removed from V and 5 bases from J, the gap between germline ends came to 7 bases. The CDR3 coding sequence is TGTGCCAGCAGCCAAGATCGGGGTACTGAAGCTTTCTTT. Its translation is CASSQDRGTEAFF.

The rearrangement joins TRBV2 to TRBJ1-1; D might be TRBD1 (6 bases). Trimming left V 0 bases short and J 4 bases short, with 15 bases between. Per the germline V gene, CDR1 is SNHLY and CDR2 is FYNNEI. The CDR3 is made up of 16 amino acids. The CDR3 sequence is CASSEALGGGSTEAFF. CDR3 DNA sequence: TGTGCCAGCAGTGAAGCGTTGGGGGGCGGGAGCACTGAAGCTTTCTTT.

The V gene is TRBV7-2, the J gene TRBJ2-1; 14 positions agree with TRBD2. V lost 5 bases, J lost 0 bases, and 6 bases stayed unmatched. There are 18 residues in the CDR3. Per germline, CDR1 SGHTA and CDR2 FQGNSA. The CDR3 region has the DNA TGTGCCAGCAGCCGCCCGACTAGCGGGGGGGTCTCCTACAATGAGCAGTTCTTC. It encodes CASSRPTSGGVSYNEQFF.